Presented here are 4 T cell receptor beta chains from one specimen sequenced in a study of T cells in women clearing cervical HPV infection. Libraries were prepared by immunoSEQ multiplex PCR; TCRdb keeps only in-frame clonotypes and omits some of them. This sample's table has about 39,000 clones. Sequencing used blood buffy coat. The receptors were sampled from a woman between 18 and 70 years old with a cervical HPV16 infection that either progressed to CIN3+ or cleared (not recorded which).

For this clone: The read halts 3 residues ahead of the CDR3 end, with the missing end drawn from the germline J gene. The chain links TRBV15 to TRBJ2-7, with a weak D call TRBD2 (5 bases). Trimming left V 1 base short and J 4 bases short, with 11 bases between. Germline loops: CDR1 LNHNV, CDR2 YYDKDF (reference sequence). The CDR3 is made up of 14 amino acids. The CDR3 is CATSRARRGYEQYF. The CDR3 bases that were read are TGTGCCACCAGCAGAGCCCGGAGAGGGTACGAG.

Turning to this clone: The read ends 3 residues early relative to the CDR3; the germline J gene fills the gap. The gene calls are TRBV20-1 and TRBJ1-5, with a possible D match to TRBD1 (6 bases). Germline lookup yields CDR1 DFQATT and CDR2 SNEGSKA (reference sequence). The CDR3 covers 14 residues. The V gene lost 3 bases and the J gene lost 4 bases, with 13 bases spanning the gap. The CDR3 loop reads CSARRGKGNQPQHF. The covered CDR3 bases are TGCAGTGCTAGGAGGGGGAAGGGGAATCAGCCC.

With regard to this clone: The DNA ends 3 residues before the CDR3 does, and the rest of the CDR3 is filled in from the germline J gene. The chain recombines TRBV5-1 with TRBJ2-3; the match to TRBD2 covers 8 bases. The germline gives CDR1 SGHRS, CDR2 YFSETQ. This CDR3 has 15 amino acids. The junction had 9 bases not matched to a gene; V was cut back by 7 bases and J by 2 bases. The CDR3 loop is CASSTGTRVTDTQYF. CDR3 DNA (partial): TGCGCCAGCTCCACCGGGACTAGGGTCACAGATACG.

As to this clone: Read data end 3 residues before the CDR3 end; the end is taken from the germline J gene. The chain employs TRBV7-9 and TRBJ1-1, with TRBD1 as a possible D gene (6 bases). Trimming left V 1 base short and J 1 base short, with 10 bases between. This CDR3 comprises 15 residues. CDR1 and CDR2 (germline): SEHNR, FQNEAQ (reference sequence). The DNA read from the CDR3 is TGTGCCAGCAGCTTAGTGACAGGAAGGAACACTGAA. This encodes CASSLVTGRNTE. The whole CDR3 sequence is CASSLVTGRNTEAFF.